A single sample is the source of the 4 T cell receptor beta chains below, sequenced in a study of T cell changes during pregnancy in multiple sclerosis. The assay was immunoSEQ multiplex PCR, and TCRdb's table has in-frame clones only and misses some. Here the sample spans around 50,000 clones, 80% to 90% being singletons. The specimen was CD8+ T cells from peripheral blood mononuclear cells, collected in the second trimester of pregnancy. The receptors come from a female donor with multiple sclerosis, enrolled in a pregnancy study.

V and J are TRBV30 and TRBJ1-2, with a weak D call TRBD1 (5 bases). The germline V gene has CDR1 GTSNPN and CDR2 SVGIG (reference sequence). The CDR3 consists of 13 residues. V was pared by 3 bases and J by 1 base, with 9 bases between. CDR3 coding DNA: TGTGCCTGGAGCGACGGGGGTAACTATGGCTACACCTTC. It yields the protein CAWSDGGNYGYTF. The whole variable domain, filled in from reference TRBV30 and TRBJ1-2, reads SQTIHQWPATLVQPVGSPLSLECTVEGTSNPNLYWYRQAAGRGLQLLFYSVGIGQISSEVPQNLSASRPQDRQFILSSKKLLLSDSGFYLCAWSDGGNYGYTFGSGTRLTVV.

CDR3 nucleotide sequence: TGTGCCAGTAGTTTTGGTTCGGTGAATGAGCAGTTCTTC. This codes for CASSFGSVNEQFF. The J gene is TRBJ2-1, the V gene TRBV19; no definite D call. CDR3 size: 13 residues. Germline values: CDR1 LNHDA, CDR2 SQIVND (reference sequence). V lost 5 bases, J lost 7 bases, and 12 bases lay in between.

J is TRBJ1-1 and V is TRBV19; D ambiguous. CDR3 size: 13 residues. The V end lost 3 bases, the J end lost 3 bases, and 8 bases lay between the germline ends. Germline CDR1 is LNHDA and CDR2 is SQIVND (reference sequence). DNA of the CDR3: TGTGCCAGTAGTATTGACGGGGACACTGAAGCTTTCTTT. It specifies CASSIDGDTEAFF. Drawing the rest from reference TRBV19 and TRBJ1-1, the complete variable domain is DGGITQSPKYLFRKEGQNVTLSCEQNLNHDAMYWYRQDPGQGLRLIYYSQIVNDFQKGDIAEGYSVSREKKESFPLTVTSAQKNPTAFYLCASSIDGDTEAFFGQGTRLTVV.

This chain connects TRBV19 to TRBJ2-7, with D perhaps matching TRBD2 (6 bases). V lost 5 bases, J lost 3 bases, and 14 bases lay in between. Germline V CDR1 and CDR2: LNHDA, SQIVND (reference sequence). CDR3 size: 14 residues. CDR3 sequence: CASSPRDGSYEQYF. The CDR3 region has the DNA TGTGCCAGTAGTCCCCGGGACGGGAGCTACGAGCAGTACTTC.